Shown below are 27 T cell receptor beta chains from a single sample sequenced in a study of T cell responses to AZD1222 COVID-19 vaccine. Sequencing was performed with immunoSEQ multiplex PCR; in TCRdb, only in-frame clones are kept and a portion is missing. The data contain 150,000 or so clones, approximately 90% of them singletons. Sequenced material: peripheral blood, taken on day 0 of MenACWY control vaccination. These receptors all come from an adult in good health.

DNA of the CDR3: TGTGCCAGCAGCTTATCGGCTAGCGGATACAATGAGCAGTTCTTC. The encoded protein is CASSLSASGYNEQFF. The chain combines TRBV7-2 with TRBJ2-1; 7 positions match TRBD2. Germline loops: CDR1 SGHTA, CDR2 FQGNSA. The V segment lost 2 bases and the J segment 4 bases; nucleotides outside the gene matches: 5. The CDR3 is 15 residues long.

This clone was recorded only once. CDR3 sequence: CASSLVVRDRGLVTEAFF. The CDR3 nucleotides read TGTGCCAGCAGCTTAGTAGTCCGGGACAGGGGGCTTGTCACTGAAGCTTTCTTT. The chain combines TRBV11-2 with TRBJ1-1, with TRBD1 identical over 12 bases. J gave up 4 bases and V 1 base, and 10 bases lay outside the gene matches. Germline lookup yields CDR1 SGHAT and CDR2 FQNNGV. This CDR3 has 18 amino acids.

The chain couples TRBV24-1 to TRBJ2-1; tentative D call: TRBD1 (6 bases). This CDR3 comprises 16 residues. With 2 bases removed from V and 4 bases from J, the gap between germline ends came to 14 bases. CDR1 KGHDR and CDR2 SFDVKD come from the germline V gene. The CDR3 loop reads CATSDSGRGRYNEQFF. The CDR3 nucleotides read TGTGCCACCAGTGATTCGGGCAGGGGAAGGTACAATGAGCAGTTCTTC.

V and J are TRBV3-1 (or the pseudogene TRBV3-2) and TRBJ1-1; 7 nucleotides align to TRBD1. Per the germline V gene, CDR1 is LGHDT and CDR2 is YNNKEL (reference sequence). Germline trimming cut 6 bases from V and 1 base from J; bases unmatched to any gene: 2. The CDR3 covers 13 residues. CDR3 coding DNA: TGTGCCAGCAGAAGGGGGCCGAACACTGAAGCTTTCTTT. It specifies CASRRGPNTEAFF.

In its sample, this clone was seen a few times. J is TRBJ2-3 and V is TRBV18, with 16 bases fitting TRBD2. This CDR3 spans 18 amino acids. V lost 3 bases, J lost 5 bases, and 8 bases stayed unmatched. Per germline, CDR1 KGHSH and CDR2 LQKENI. CDR3 sequence: CASSPIGTSGGARDTQYF. CDR3 nucleotides: TGTGCCAGCTCACCCATAGGGACTAGCGGGGGGGCCAGAGATACGCAGTATTTT.

CDR3 DNA sequence: TGTGCCAGCAGCCCGGCGGCCAGGGGGAGAGGAAACACCATATATTTT. Protein product: CASSPAARGRGNTIYF. The chain combines TRBV7-9 with TRBJ1-3; 7 bases are shared with TRBD1. The ends lost 5 bases at V and 4 bases at J; junction bases unmatched: 11. The CDR3 runs 16 residues. Germline V gives CDR1 SEHNR, CDR2 FQNEAQ (reference sequence).

The chain is built from TRBV2 and TRBJ1-3; tentatively, D is TRBD1 (5 bases). The ends were cut back, 4 bases at V and 4 bases at J, with 11 bases in the middle. Germline CDR1 SNHLY, CDR2 FYNNEI. CDR3 size: 14 residues. The CDR3 DNA reads TGTGCCAGCAGTGCCCAGGGTACGGGAAACACCATATATTTT. It codes for CASSAQGTGNTIYF.

This sequence joins TRBV7-3 and TRBJ2-3; a possible D gene is TRBD2 (5 bases). V was shortened by 2 bases and J by 6 bases, with 12 bases between the two germline ends. CDR1 is SGHTA, CDR2 FQGTGA, per germline. The CDR3 runs to 14 residues. CDR3 DNA: TGTGCCAGCAGCTTAGGCGGGTCCCTCGATACGCAGTATTTT. This translates into CASSLGGSLDTQYF.

The V and J genes are TRBV27 and TRBJ2-1; 8 nucleotides line up with TRBD1. Germline trimming cut 5 bases from V and 0 bases from J; bases unmatched to any gene: 3. The germline V gene encodes CDR1 MNHEY and CDR2 SMNVEV (reference sequence). This CDR3 is built from 15 residues. Here the CDR3 DNA reads TGTGCCAGCAGTCGACAGGGGTACTCCTACAATGAGCAGTTCTTC. Its translation: CASSRQGYSYNEQFF.

The chain couples TRBV7-2 to TRBJ2-7; 7 bases fit TRBD2. The germline V gene has CDR1 SGHTA and CDR2 FQGNSA. The CDR3 extends over 14 amino acids. J lost 7 bases, V lost 0 bases, and 6 bases had no gene match. The CDR3 DNA sequence: TGTGCCAGCAGCTTAGCCTGGCTAGCGGAGGAGCAGTACTTC. Its translation: CASSLAWLAEEQYF.

The rearrangement joins TRBV6-4 to TRBJ2-1; 13 bases are shared with TRBD2. V lost 4 bases to trimming and J lost 6 bases; unmatched junction nucleotides: 3. Germline values: CDR1 MRHNA, CDR2 SNTAGT. This CDR3 has 15 amino acids. DNA for the CDR3: TGTGCCAGCAGTGTTTGGACTAGCGGGAGCAATGAGCAGTTCTTC. The encoded protein is CASSVWTSGSNEQFF.

The V and J genes are TRBV5-6 and TRBJ1-1; D remains unclear. Trimming pared 4 bases from V and 1 base from J, leaving 8 bases between. The germline CDR1 and CDR2 sequences are SGHDT and YYEEEE. The CDR3 has 13 residues. The CDR3 spells CASSMMENTEAFF. CDR3 nucleotides: TGTGCCAGCAGCATGATGGAGAACACTGAAGCTTTCTTT.

The CDR3 region is CASSQVRRNTEAFF. In DNA form, the CDR3 reads TGTGCCAGCAGCCAGGTTCGTCGTAACACTGAAGCTTTCTTT. The chain has TRBV6-5 and TRBJ1-1, with D uncertain. Germline values: CDR1 MNHEY, CDR2 SVGAGI. This CDR3 has 14 amino acids. Trimming left V 6 bases short and J 2 bases short, with 13 bases between.

The gene calls are TRBV7-9 and TRBJ2-7, with 14 bases aligning to TRBD2. Trimming cost V 5 bases and J 7 bases; bases outside gene matches: 7. Looked up from germline, CDR1 is SEHNR and CDR2 is FQNEAQ (reference sequence). The CDR3 contains 15 residues. The CDR3 nucleotides read TGTGCCAGCAGCACCTCCGGGACTAGCGGGAGTGAGCAGTACTTC. It codes for CASSTSGTSGSEQYF.

The table lists this clone with a few counts. The rearrangement joins TRBV7-9 to TRBJ1-2; D is unclear. Trimming shortened V by 2 bases and J by 1 base, and 14 bases separated the two germline ends. The CDR3 has 16 amino acids. Germline-derived CDR1 and CDR2 are SEHNR and FQNEAQ (reference sequence). The CDR3 DNA is TGTGCCAGCAGCTTATCTACCAGGATGGGTAACTATGGCTACACCTTC. This translates into CASSLSTRMGNYGYTF.

The chain employs TRBV3-1 (or the pseudogene TRBV3-2) and TRBJ2-7; a weak D match, TRBD1 (7 bases). This CDR3 region has 14 residues. V shed 3 bases and J shed 7 bases, with 16 bases lying between them. Germline V lookup: CDR1 LGHDT, CDR2 YNNKEL (reference sequence). CDR3 amino acids: CASSHKVPGGEQYF. The CDR3 nucleotides are TGTGCCAGCAGCCATAAGGTTCCAGGGGGGGAGCAGTACTTC.

The chain employs TRBV27 and TRBJ1-1; 7 bases agree with TRBD1. The CDR3 has 14 amino acids. CDR1 MNHEY and CDR2 SMNVEV come from the germline V gene (reference sequence). After removal of 7 bases from V and 6 bases from J, the junction contained 11 bases not matched to a gene. CDR3 bases: TGTGCCAGCAAATGGGACAGCCTTCGGGCTGAAGCTTTCTTT. Translation gives CASKWDSLRAEAFF.

This clone was observed once. The chain joins TRBV6-5 to TRBJ2-5; tentatively, D is TRBD1 (8 bases). Trimming stripped 7 bases from V and 7 bases from J, with 19 bases between. The CDR3 consists of 14 residues. Germline lookup yields CDR1 MNHEY and CDR2 SVGAGI. CDR3 nucleotide sequence: TGTGCCAGCAACGGACAGGGACCGGGGGGGACCCAGTACTTC. Translated: CASNGQGPGGTQYF.

This chain joins TRBV7-2 and TRBJ1-6; 7 bases agree with TRBD1. This CDR3 has 14 residues. V shed 1 base, J shed 10 bases, and the junction held 4 bases outside the gene matches. CDR1 and CDR2 (germline): SGHTA, FQGNSA. CDR3 sequence (DNA): TGTGCCAGCAGCTTAGAGCAGGGGGGATCACCCCTCCACTTT. It codes for CASSLEQGGSPLHF. The whole variable domain, filled in from reference TRBV7-2 and TRBJ1-6, reads GAGVSQSPSNKVTEKGKDVELRCDPISGHTALYWYRQSLGQGLEFLIYFQGNSAPDKSGLPSDRFSAERTGGSVSTLTIQRTQQEDSAVYLCASSLEQGGSPLHFGNGTRLTVT.

The rearrangement uses TRBV30 and TRBJ1-1; possible D gene TRBD1, 5 bases. The germline V gene has CDR1 GTSNPN and CDR2 SVGIG (reference sequence). Between the trimmed V and J ends, which lost 3 bases and 0 bases, there was a span of 14 bases. The CDR3 is made up of 15 amino acids. This chain's CDR3 is CAWRVWGRLNTEAFF. CDR3 DNA: TGTGCCTGGAGGGTCTGGGGACGGCTGAACACTGAAGCTTTCTTT.

The gene calls are TRBV6-1 and TRBJ1-1; D possibly corresponds to TRBD1 (5 bases). Per the germline V gene, CDR1 is MNHNS and CDR2 is SASEGT. The CDR3 spans 14 residues. V lost 3 bases to trimming and J lost 4 bases, with 12 bases between them. CDR3 region: CASSDHPGRTEAFF. CDR3 nucleotide sequence: TGTGCCAGCAGTGACCATCCGGGGCGCACTGAAGCTTTCTTT.

CDR3 protein: CASSTDRGRYEQYF. In DNA, the CDR3 is TGTGCCAGTAGTACGGACAGGGGTCGGTACGAGCAGTACTTC. This chain joins TRBV19 and TRBJ2-7; 9 bases agree with TRBD1. CDR1 LNHDA and CDR2 SQIVND come from the germline V gene (reference sequence). V was clipped by 4 bases and J by 4 bases; unmatched bases: 5. This CDR3 spans 14 amino acids.

The CDR3: CASSSTTGRSTQQYF. The CDR3 coding sequence is TGTGCCAGCAGCTCGACAACCGGGAGATCTACGCAGCAGTACTTC. The gene calls are TRBV7-2 and TRBJ2-7, with D possibly TRBD2 on 6 matching bases. There are 15 residues in the CDR3. Looked up from germline, CDR1 is SGHTA and CDR2 is FQGNSA. V was pared by 4 bases and J by 8 bases, with 21 bases between.

The rearrangement uses TRBV2 and TRBJ1-1; 7 bases agree with TRBD1. Trimming at V came to 5 bases and at J to 1 base, leaving 4 bases not matched to a gene. CDR1 and CDR2 (germline): SNHLY, FYNNEI. CDR3 length equals 14 residues. The CDR3 spells CASSSDRRNTEAFF. The CDR3 DNA reads as TGTGCCAGCAGTTCGGACAGGCGGAACACTGAAGCTTTCTTT. Full variable domain (remainder filled in from reference TRBV2 and TRBJ1-1): EPEVTQTPSHQVTQMGQEVILRCVPISNHLYFYWYRQILGQKVEFLVSFYNNEISEKSEIFDDQFSVERPDGSNFTLKIRSTKLEDSAMYFCASSSDRRNTEAFFGQGTRLTVV.

The rearrangement joins TRBV7-9 to TRBJ1-2; D uncertain. The CDR3 loop spans 14 amino acids. Trimming removed 1 base from V and 6 bases from J, with 12 bases in between. Germline CDR1 reads SEHNR; CDR2 reads FQNEAQ (reference sequence). The CDR3 DNA follows: TGTGCCAGCAGCTTAGAAGGTACGGTGGATGGCTACACCTTC. Translated: CASSLEGTVDGYTF.

This sequence joins TRBV9 and TRBJ2-2, with 8 bases lining up with TRBD2. The V and J ends lost 0 bases and 4 bases, in that order; junction bases with no gene match: 2. The CDR3 extends over 15 amino acids. The germline CDR1 and CDR2 sequences are SGDLS and YYNGEE. In DNA, the CDR3 is TGTGCCAGCAGCGTAGAACTAGCGGCCACCGGGGAGCTGTTTTTT. It encodes CASSVELAATGELFF. Complete variable domain (other parts from reference TRBV9 and TRBJ2-2): DSGVTQTPKHLITATGQRVTLRCSPRSGDLSVYWYQQSLDQGLQFLIQYYNGEERAKGNILERFSAQQFPDLHSELNLSSLELGDSALYFCASSVELAATGELFFGEGSRLTVL.

The chain has TRBV7-8 and TRBJ2-7; D not certain. Germline-derived CDR1 and CDR2 are SGHVS and FQNEAQ. Between the trimmed V and J ends, which lost 3 bases and 6 bases, there was a span of 9 bases. The CDR3 has 12 amino acids. The CDR3 reads CASSFNGGEQYF. In nucleotides, the CDR3 is TGTGCCAGCAGCTTTAACGGCGGCGAGCAGTACTTC.